The T cell receptor beta chain under discussion was sequenced for a study of blood T cell repertoires in COVID-19. About the study: Material from acute and convalescent COVID-19 was sourced from the United States, Italy and Spain. PBMCs, B-cell-depleted T cells, or T cells were the source of the cDNA or gDNA that made up the material.

Original methodology: Estimation of nucleated cell counts relied on the amplification of reference gene primers. Generated by immunoSEQ multiplex PCR, the TCRdb table keeps only in-frame clones and is missing some. The V and J calls and clone size were taken over from that table, and D and trimming were inferred from the DNA. The sample shows over 250,000 clones, about four fifths of them seen only once. This clone was seen more than once but under ten times. Trimming at V came to 7 bases and at J to 0 bases, leaving 12 bases not matched to a gene. The CDR3 has 17 amino acids. Looked up from germline, CDR1 is LGHDT and CDR2 is YNNKEL (reference sequence).

Sequencing was carried out using peripheral blood. The clonotype originates from a woman in her forties or fifties who had recovered from COVID-19. The chain is built from TRBV3-1 (or the pseudogene TRBV3-2) and TRBJ1-5, with 7 bases fitting TRBD1. The chain's CDR3 is CASNTIRDSSSNQPQHF. CDR3 DNA: TGTGCCAGCAACACTATCCGGGACAGCTCTAGCAATCAGCCCCAGCATTTT.